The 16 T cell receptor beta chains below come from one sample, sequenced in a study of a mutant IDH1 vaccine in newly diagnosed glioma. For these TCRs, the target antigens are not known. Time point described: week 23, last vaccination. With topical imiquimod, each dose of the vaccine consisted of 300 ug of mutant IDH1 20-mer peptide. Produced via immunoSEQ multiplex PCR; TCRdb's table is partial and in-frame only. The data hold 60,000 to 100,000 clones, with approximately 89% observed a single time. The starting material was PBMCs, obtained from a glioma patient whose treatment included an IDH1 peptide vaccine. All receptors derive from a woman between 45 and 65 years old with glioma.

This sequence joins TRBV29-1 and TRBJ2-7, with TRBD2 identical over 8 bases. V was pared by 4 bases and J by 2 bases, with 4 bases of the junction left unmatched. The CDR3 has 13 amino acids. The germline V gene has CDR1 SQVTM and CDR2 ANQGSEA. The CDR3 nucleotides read TGCAGCGTTGCGGGAGGGTATACCTACGAGCAGTACTTC. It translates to CSVAGGYTYEQYF.

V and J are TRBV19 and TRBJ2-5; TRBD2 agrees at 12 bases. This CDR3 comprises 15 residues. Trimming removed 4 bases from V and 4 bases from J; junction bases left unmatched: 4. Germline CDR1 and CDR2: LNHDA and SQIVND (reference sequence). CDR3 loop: CASSSGLAGTETQYF. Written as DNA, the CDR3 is TGTGCCAGTAGTAGCGGACTAGCGGGAACAGAGACCCAGTACTTC. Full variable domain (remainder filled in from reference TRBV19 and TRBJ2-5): DGGITQSPKYLFRKEGQNVTLSCEQNLNHDAMYWYRQDPGQGLRLIYYSQIVNDFQKGDIAEGYSVSREKKESFPLTVTSAQKNPTAFYLCASSSGLAGTETQYFGPGTRLLVL.

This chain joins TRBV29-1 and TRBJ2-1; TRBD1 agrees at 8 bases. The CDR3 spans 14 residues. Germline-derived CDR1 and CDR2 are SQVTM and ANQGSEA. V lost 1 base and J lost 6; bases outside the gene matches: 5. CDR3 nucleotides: TGCAGCGTTGAAGGCCGCACAGGGGGCAATGAGCAGTTCTTC. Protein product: CSVEGRTGGNEQFF.

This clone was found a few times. The chain's CDR3 is CAISEVGDDSPLHF. The CDR3 DNA is TGTGCCATCAGTGAGGTGGGGGATGATTCACCCCTCCACTTT. The rearrangement uses TRBV10-3 and TRBJ1-6; D is perhaps TRBD1 (5 bases). Per the germline V gene, CDR1 is ENHRY and CDR2 is SYGVKD. The V end was cut by 2 bases, the J end by 8 bases, with 10 bases between. The CDR3 loop spans 14 amino acids.

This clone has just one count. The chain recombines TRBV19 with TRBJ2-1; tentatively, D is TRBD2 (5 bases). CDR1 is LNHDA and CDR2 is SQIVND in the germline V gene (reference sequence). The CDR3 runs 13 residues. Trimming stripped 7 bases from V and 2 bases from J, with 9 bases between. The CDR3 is CASKRTAYNEQFF. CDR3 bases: TGTGCCAGTAAGCGGACCGCCTACAATGAGCAGTTCTTC.

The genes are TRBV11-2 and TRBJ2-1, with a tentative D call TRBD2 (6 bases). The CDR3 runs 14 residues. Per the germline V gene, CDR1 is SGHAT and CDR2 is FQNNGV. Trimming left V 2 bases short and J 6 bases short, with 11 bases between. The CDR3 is CASSLRTTRNEQFF. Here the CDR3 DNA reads TGTGCCAGCAGCTTACGGACTACCCGCAATGAGCAGTTCTTC.

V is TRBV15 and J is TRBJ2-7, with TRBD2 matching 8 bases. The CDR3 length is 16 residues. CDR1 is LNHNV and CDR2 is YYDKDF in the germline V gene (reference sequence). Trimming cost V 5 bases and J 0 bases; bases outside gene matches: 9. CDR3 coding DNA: TGTGCCACCAGCGGCAAGACTAGCGTCTTCTCCTACGAGCAGTACTTC. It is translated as CATSGKTSVFSYEQYF.

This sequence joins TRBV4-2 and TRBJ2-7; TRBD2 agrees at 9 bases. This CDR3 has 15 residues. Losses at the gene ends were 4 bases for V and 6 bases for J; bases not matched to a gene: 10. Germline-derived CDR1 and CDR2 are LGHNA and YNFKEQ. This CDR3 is CASSLGTSRGSEQYF. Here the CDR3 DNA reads TGTGCCAGCAGCCTCGGGACTAGCCGGGGGAGCGAGCAGTACTTC.

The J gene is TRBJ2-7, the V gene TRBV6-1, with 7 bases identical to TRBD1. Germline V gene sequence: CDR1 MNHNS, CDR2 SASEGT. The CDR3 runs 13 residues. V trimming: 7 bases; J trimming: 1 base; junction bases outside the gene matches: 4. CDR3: CASTSGQSYEQYF. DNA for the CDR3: TGTGCCAGCACCTCGGGACAGTCCTACGAGCAGTACTTC.

The CDR3 protein is CASSEGQGAYEQYF. In DNA form, the CDR3 reads TGTGCCAGCAGCGAGGGACAGGGGGCGTACGAGCAGTACTTC. V usage is TRBV28 and J usage is TRBJ2-7; 12 bases match TRBD1. Losses at the gene ends were 6 bases for V and 4 bases for J; bases not matched to a gene: 4. The germline V gene encodes CDR1 MDHEN and CDR2 SYDVKM. This CDR3 spans 14 amino acids. Together with reference TRBV28 and TRBJ2-7, the CDR3 gives the full variable domain: DVKVTQSSRYLVKRTGEKVFLECVQDMDHENMFWYRQDPGLGLRLIYFSYDVKMKEKGDIPEGYSVSREKKERFSLILESASTNQTSMYLCASSEGQGAYEQYFGPGTRLTVT.

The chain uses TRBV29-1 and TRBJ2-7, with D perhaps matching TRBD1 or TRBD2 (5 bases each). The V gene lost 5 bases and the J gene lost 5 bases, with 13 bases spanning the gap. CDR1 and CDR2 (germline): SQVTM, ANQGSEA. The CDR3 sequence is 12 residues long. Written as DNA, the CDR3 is TGCAGCGTTAACCGGGACGGAGACGAGCAGTACTTC. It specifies CSVNRDGDEQYF.

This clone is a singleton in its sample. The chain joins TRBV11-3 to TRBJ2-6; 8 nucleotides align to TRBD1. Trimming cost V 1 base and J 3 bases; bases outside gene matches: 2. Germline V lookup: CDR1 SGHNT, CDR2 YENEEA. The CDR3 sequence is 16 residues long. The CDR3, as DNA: TGTGCCAGCAGCTTAGGGACAGGGTTTGGGGCCAACGTCCTGACTTTC. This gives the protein CASSLGTGFGANVLTF.

This chain's CDR3 is CASSLGGSNYGYTF. CDR3 in DNA: TGTGCCAGCAGCTTAGGGGGGTCCAACTATGGCTACACCTTC. The chain uses TRBV7-9 and TRBJ1-2; D may be TRBD1 (5 bases). Trimming removed 1 base from V and 2 bases from J, with 8 bases in between. The CDR3 consists of 14 residues. Germline CDR1 is SEHNR and CDR2 is FQNEAQ (reference sequence).

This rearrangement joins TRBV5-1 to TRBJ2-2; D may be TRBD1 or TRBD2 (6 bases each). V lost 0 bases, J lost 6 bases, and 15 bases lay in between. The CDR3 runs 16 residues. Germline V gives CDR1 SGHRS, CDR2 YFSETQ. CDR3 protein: CASSLDGRGGSGELFF. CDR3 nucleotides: TGCGCCAGCAGCTTGGATGGCAGGGGAGGATCCGGGGAGCTGTTTTTT.

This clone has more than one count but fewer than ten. The CDR3 protein is CASSPDGNQPQHF. Written as DNA, the CDR3 is TGTGCCAGCAGCCCGGACGGCAATCAGCCCCAGCATTTT. This chain uses TRBV7-9 with TRBJ1-5; D not certain. Trimming took 5 bases from V and 2 from J, leaving 7 bases between them. The germline CDR1 and CDR2 sequences are SEHNR and FQNEAQ (reference sequence). The CDR3 spans 13 residues.

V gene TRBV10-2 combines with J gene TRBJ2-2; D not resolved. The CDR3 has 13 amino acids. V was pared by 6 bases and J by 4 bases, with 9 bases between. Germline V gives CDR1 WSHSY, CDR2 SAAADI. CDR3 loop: CASSPDTTGELFF. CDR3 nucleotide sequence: TGCGCCAGCAGCCCCGACACCACCGGGGAGCTGTTTTTT.